These 16 T cell receptor beta chains were all obtained from the same sample, sequenced in a study of radiation and T cells in renal cell carcinoma. Using immunoSEQ multiplex PCR, the repertoire was profiled, and TCRdb retains in-frame clones only, with some absent. The table includes 160,000 or so clones, 87% detected once. Specified time point: blood 2 weeks post-SBRT. Described treatment: 15 Gy SBRT to primary tumor, nephrectomy 4 weeks later. Sample: blood, taken from a patient whose treatment included radiotherapy and nephrectomy. These receptors originate from a woman between 50 and 59 years old with renal cell carcinoma.

The V and J genes are TRBV9 and TRBJ2-1; possible D gene TRBD1, 6 bases. CDR1 is SGDLS and CDR2 is YYNGEE in the germline V gene. V lost 0 bases, J lost 7 bases, and 11 bases lay in between. The CDR3 has 14 residues. CDR3 coding DNA: TGTGCCAGCAGCGTAGAGGGGGTACAGAATGAGCAGTTCTTC. Translation gives CASSVEGVQNEQFF.

This chain uses TRBV5-1 with TRBJ2-2, with 8 bases that match TRBD1. Looked up from germline, CDR1 is SGHRS and CDR2 is YFSETQ. The CDR3 extends over 16 amino acids. J lost 8 bases, V lost 5 bases, and 14 bases had no gene match. The CDR3 bases are TGCGCCAGCAGTCCCCGGGACAGGACCTCCGGAGGGGAGCTGTTTTTT. This codes for CASSPRDRTSGGELFF.

The chain has TRBV9 and TRBJ1-1; D call uncertain. Trimming removed 3 bases at V and 3 bases at J, with 12 bases between. The CDR3 is made up of 14 amino acids. Germline CDR1 reads SGDLS; CDR2 reads YYNGEE. CDR3 in DNA: TGTGCCAGCAGCGCCGGGCCGGAGGACACTGAAGCTTTCTTT. It encodes CASSAGPEDTEAFF.

This chain uses TRBV12-5 with TRBJ2-3; D could derive from TRBD1 or TRBD2 (6 bases each). Trimming cost V 2 bases and J 0 bases, with 9 bases left between them. The CDR3 sequence is 15 residues long. Germline assignment: CDR1 LGHNT and CDR2 FRNRAP. The CDR3 DNA reads TGTGCTAGTGGTTTGCCGGGGGCAAGCACAGATACGCAGTATTTT. Translating it yields CASGLPGASTDTQYF. Full variable domain (outside the CDR3, taken from reference TRBV12-5 and TRBJ2-3): DARVTQTPRHKVTEMGQEVTMRCQPILGHNTVFWYRQTMMQGLELLAYFRNRAPLDDSGMPKDRFSAEMPDATLATLKIQPSEPRDSAVYFCASGLPGASTDTQYFGPGTRLTVL.

The genes are TRBV7-9 and TRBJ1-1; D is unresolved. In germline, CDR1 is SEHNR, CDR2 FQNEAQ (reference sequence). The CDR3 loop spans 14 amino acids. V lost 1 base and J lost 5, with 11 bases in between. CDR3 sequence: CASSLGRQATEAFF. Here the CDR3 DNA reads TGTGCCAGCAGCTTAGGAAGGCAGGCGACTGAAGCTTTCTTT.

This chain uses TRBV7-2 with TRBJ1-1; D unresolved. The ends were cut back, 1 base at V and 3 bases at J, with 6 bases in the middle. Germline CDR1 SGHTA, CDR2 FQGNSA. The CDR3 loop spans 13 amino acids. CDR3 coding DNA: TGTGCCAGCAGCTTAGATGGATACACTGAAGCTTTCTTT. Encoded protein: CASSLDGYTEAFF.

The chain recombines TRBV5-1 with TRBJ1-2; 7 positions match TRBD1. The CDR3 loop spans 15 amino acids. V shed 4 bases, J shed 8 bases, and the junction held 14 bases outside the gene matches. Per the germline V gene, CDR1 is SGHRS and CDR2 is YFSETQ. Here the CDR3 DNA reads TGCGCCAGCAGCGCGTATTACAGGGGTACGGACGGCTACACCTTC. Translation gives CASSAYYRGTDGYTF.

This clone has a single count. This chain uses TRBV2 with TRBJ2-3; TRBD1 matches at 8 bases. This CDR3 region has 14 residues. Germline V gene lookup returns CDR1 SNHLY and CDR2 FYNNEI. V was pared by 7 bases and J by 3 bases, with 6 bases of the junction left unmatched. CDR3 residues: CASNPDRVTDTQYF. The CDR3 bases are TGTGCCAGCAATCCGGACAGGGTAACAGATACGCAGTATTTT.

V and J are TRBV4-1 and TRBJ2-5, with D perhaps matching TRBD2 (6 bases). The germline V gene has CDR1 MGHRA and CDR2 YSYEKL. V was shortened by 3 bases and J by 7 bases, with 9 bases between the two germline ends. The CDR3 is 12 amino acids. The CDR3 coding sequence is TGCGCCAGCAGCCAGACGCGGGGGACCCAGTACTTC. Translation: CASSQTRGTQYF.

The chain carries TRBV4-1 and TRBJ2-5; TRBD1 matches 7 bases. Germline V gene data show CDR1 as MGHRA and CDR2 as YSYEKL. This CDR3 has 13 residues. V lost 4 bases and J lost 5; bases outside the gene matches: 4. CDR3 in amino acids: CASSRTGLETQYF. The CDR3 nucleotides are TGCGCCAGCAGCCGGACAGGACTGGAGACCCAGTACTTC.

The V gene is TRBV4-1, the J gene TRBJ2-1; weak D call: TRBD1 (5 bases). CDR3 size: 15 residues. The germline V and J ends were trimmed by 1 base and 4 bases, with 11 bases remaining between them. CDR1 and CDR2 (germline): MGHRA, YSYEKL. In nucleotides, the CDR3 is TGCGCCAGCAGCCAAGTGGGGCTAGGGTACAATGAGCAGTTCTTC. Translating it yields CASSQVGLGYNEQFF.

The rearrangement joins TRBV6-6 to TRBJ1-1; maybe TRBD1 (5 bases). Trimming removed 7 bases at V and 4 bases at J, with 16 bases between. The CDR3 consists of 14 residues. In germline, CDR1 is MNHNY, CDR2 SVGAGI (reference sequence). CDR3 in DNA: TGTGCCAGCACCCCCGTGGAGGGGCCCACTGAAGCTTTCTTT. It yields the protein CASTPVEGPTEAFF.

The chain joins TRBV5-1 to TRBJ2-3; D call uncertain. Per germline, CDR1 SGHRS and CDR2 YFSETQ. Trimming left V 4 bases short and J 2 bases short, with 20 bases between. The CDR3 has 17 residues. The CDR3 loop is CASSKRTSALPTDTQYF. The CDR3 nucleotides read TGCGCCAGCAGCAAGAGGACCTCAGCCCTCCCCACAGATACGCAGTATTTT.

The chain couples TRBV5-1 to TRBJ1-2, with a weak D call TRBD1 (5 bases). CDR1 and CDR2 (germline): SGHRS, YFSETQ. The CDR3 has 16 amino acids. Trimming took off 4 bases at V and 0 bases at J, with 16 bases between the two ends. CDR3 protein: CASSQGSGGANYGYTF. The CDR3 DNA reads TGCGCCAGCAGCCAGGGAAGTGGGGGAGCTAACTATGGCTACACCTTC.

The chain joins TRBV2 to TRBJ2-2; D might be TRBD1 (6 bases). Deletions cut 5 bases from V and 1 base from J, with 11 bases between. This CDR3 region has 15 residues. Germline assignment: CDR1 SNHLY and CDR2 FYNNEI. CDR3 DNA sequence: TGTGCCAGCAGTTTAGGACAGCTGAACACCGGGGAGCTGTTTTTT. Residues: CASSLGQLNTGELFF.

The J gene is TRBJ2-2, the V gene TRBV7-2; TRBD2 aligns across 7 bases. The CDR3 extends over 15 amino acids. In germline, CDR1 is SGHTA, CDR2 FQGNSA. J gave up 2 bases and V 6 bases, and 6 bases lay outside the gene matches. The chain's CDR3 is CASRRAGINTGELFF. CDR3 coding DNA: TGTGCCAGCAGGCGAGCGGGAATAAACACCGGGGAGCTGTTTTTT.